This TCR beta chain was recovered during a study of CD8+ T cells in alopecia areata. Study-wide results and caveats: Sequenced scalp T cells also include alphabeta T cells resident in normal skin.

CDR1 MNHEY and CDR2 SVGAGI come from the germline V gene. The CDR3 is made up of 16 amino acids. V shed 4 bases and J 0 bases; nucleotides not matched to a gene: 5. As the sequencing template, cDNA was produced by extracting RNA and reverse transcribing it. Some clones are missing from TCRdb's copy, which holds only in-frame ones; the method was immunoSEQ multiplex PCR. The sample records about 120,000 clones, about half being singletons. Remarks on this clone: What it binds is unknown.

The treatment denotes: oral pan-JAK inhibitor, 5-10 mg twice daily. The V gene is TRBV6-5, the J gene TRBJ2-1; 8 bases map to TRBD1. This TCR came from a human donor with alopecia areata. The sequencing used CD4+ T cells sorted from blood, collected at week 4, from a patient treated with tofacitinib. This CDR3 is CASSLTGTGSYNEQFF. The CDR3 DNA is TGTGCCAGCAGTTTGACTGGGACAGGCTCCTACAATGAGCAGTTCTTC.